The rows below give T cell receptor beta chains drawn from one sample of a study of cytomegalovirus exposure and HLA in healthy donors. Produced via immunoSEQ multiplex PCR; TCRdb's table is partial and in-frame only. The sample totals around 70,000 clones; its top ten clones hold under 6.5%. Sequences were obtained from PBMCs. The receptors were sampled from a man aged 35-49 years in good health and CMV-seronegative. CDR3s include the opening cysteine and the closing phenylalanine or tryptophan. Each record gives: D gene, J gene, CDR3 length, V gene, CDR3 protein, CDR3 DNA. A D gene is named only where the DNA matches it firmly.

.,TRBJ2-7,13,TRBV19,CASSIAQDHEQYF,TGTGCCAGTAGTATAGCCCAGGATCACGAGCAGTACTTC
.,TRBJ1-5,13,TRBV2,CASVAVHDQPQHF,TGTGCCAGCGTGGCAGTTCATGATCAGCCCCAGCATTTT
.,TRBJ1-4,14,TRBV19,CASTGGATNEKLFF,TGTGCCAGTACCGGAGGAGCAACTAATGAAAAACTGTTTTTT
.,TRBJ1-5,12,TRBV6-5,CASGGKSQPQHF,TGTGCCAGTGGAGGCAAAAGCCAGCCCCAGCATTTT
.,TRBJ2-1,16,TRBV9,CASSVQSGQVYNEQFF,TGTGCCAGCAGCGTCCAATCGGGACAAGTGTACAATGAGCAGTTCTTC
.,TRBJ2-1,18,TRBV5-1,CASSYPTGGANPNNEQFF,TGCGCCAGCAGCTACCCTACAGGGGGGGCTAATCCTAACAATGAGCAGTTCTTC
TRBD2,TRBJ2-1,15,TRBV27,CASSLSGGSWVAQFF,TGTGCCAGCAGTTTATCCGGCGGGAGTTGGGTCGCGCAGTTCTTC
.,TRBJ2-7,16,TRBV5-4,CASSRNPSGLSYEQYF,TGTGCCAGCAGCCGAAATCCTTCAGGGCTTAGCTACGAGCAGTACTTC
TRBD1,TRBJ2-3,17,TRBV9,CASSGVRQGSNTDTQYF,TGTGCCAGCAGCGGGGTGAGACAGGGTTCTAATACAGATACGCAGTATTTT
TRBD2,TRBJ2-4,20,TRBV30,CARPNSSGTSGSSSKNIQYF,TGTGCCCGACCGAACTCCTCCGGGACTAGCGGGAGCTCTTCAAAAAACATTCAGTACTTC
.,TRBJ2-1,13,TRBV7-9,CASSFNGGNEQFF,TGTGCCAGCAGCTTCAACGGGGGCAATGAGCAGTTCTTC
TRBD1,TRBJ1-2,17,TRBV7-8,CASSSEGQGFANYGYTF,TGTGCCAGCAGCTCGGAGGGACAGGGTTTCGCCAACTATGGCTACACCTTC
TRBD1,TRBJ2-1,15,TRBV5-1,CASIPTGSSYNEQFF,TGCGCCAGCATCCCGACAGGGAGCTCCTACAATGAGCAGTTCTTC
.,TRBJ2-2,14,TRBV5-6,CASSIADHTGELFF,TGTGCCAGCAGCATAGCGGACCACACCGGGGAGCTGTTTTTT
.,TRBJ2-3,14,TRBV7-2,CASSLEVVGDTQYF,TGTGCCAGCAGCTTAGAAGTTGTCGGAGATACGCAGTATTTT
TRBD1,TRBJ2-2,15,TRBV7-2,CASSLGTGNTGELFF,TGTGCCAGCAGCTTAGGGACAGGGAACACCGGGGAGCTGTTTTTT
.,TRBJ1-1,12,TRBV6-6,CASSYDYTEAFF,TGTGCCAGCAGTTATGACTACACTGAAGCTTTCTTT
.,TRBJ2-1,18,TRBV4-3,CASSQELFGGADYNEQFF,TGCGCCAGCAGCCAAGAACTCTTCGGAGGAGCGGACTACAATGAGCAGTTCTTC
.,TRBJ2-5,15,TRBV6-1,CASSENRDSGETQYF,TGTGCCAGCAGTGAAAACAGGGATTCAGGGGAGACCCAGTACTTC
TRBD2,TRBJ2-3,15,TRBV7-2,CASTLAGVGTDTQYF,TGTGCCAGCACACTAGCGGGAGTCGGCACAGATACGCAGTATTTT
.,TRBJ1-3,12,TRBV29-1,CSVEDRDNTIYF,TGCAGCGTTGAAGACAGGGATAACACCATATATTTT
TRBD1,TRBJ2-4,15,TRBV27,CASGTTGGTKNIQYF,TGTGCCAGCGGCACGACAGGGGGGACCAAAAACATTCAGTACTTC
.,TRBJ2-7,15,TRBV28,CASSLYASVSYEQYF,TGTGCCAGCAGTTTATATGCTAGCGTCTCCTACGAGCAGTACTTC
TRBD1,TRBJ2-2,15,TRBV18,CASSQGTGDTGELFF,TGTGCCAGCTCACAGGGGACAGGGGACACCGGGGAGCTGTTTTTT